The sequence of this T cell receptor beta chain was determined in a study of blood T cell repertoires in COVID-19. In its sample, this clone was seen once. The V gene lost 6 bases and the J gene lost 2 bases, with 14 bases spanning the gap. The CDR3 runs to 13 residues. Germline loops: CDR1 SQVTM, CDR2 ANQGSEA. Here immunoSEQ multiplex PCR was the method, and the copy in TCRdb shows in-frame clones only, minus some. The sample lists 270,000 or so clones, approximately 90% seen once, with approximately 4.3% in the top ten. The sequencing input was peripheral blood. The TCR was taken from a man aged 40-50 years with acute or convalescent COVID-19. The rearrangement joins TRBV29-1 to TRBJ2-7; D is perhaps TRBD2 (5 bases). The CDR3 sequence is CSVDFTGTYEQYF. As DNA, the CDR3 is TGCAGCGTCGACTTCACCGGGACCTACGAGCAGTACTTC.